The clone carrying this T cell receptor (beta chain) turned up a few times. The antigen remains unidentified. This specimen belongs to a study of T cells after yellow fever vaccination. Study-wide points: Some clonotypes, a small share, were shared between CD4 and CD8 compartments.

Trimming removed 7 bases at V and 6 bases at J, with 12 bases between. Germline CDR1 and CDR2: DFQATT and SNEGSKA (reference sequence). This CDR3 contains 11 residues. A 5'RACE template-switching step, the method used to make TCR cDNA, added a universal primer site and UMIs. TCRdb processed the 5' RACE reads anew with MiXCR; each CDR3 protein has one entry. The table includes 250,000 to 300,000 distinct CDR3 sequences, 10% to 15% detected once. The sequence derives from a man aged 25-40 years who received the YFV17D yellow fever vaccine. The source material was CD4+ T cells sorted from PBMCs, sampled 45 days after the yellow fever booster vaccination. V and J are TRBV20-1 and TRBJ1-1; D uncertain. CDR3 in DNA: TGCAGTGGTTGGAGGGCAGCTGAAGCTTTCTTT. Its protein is CSGWRAAEAFF.